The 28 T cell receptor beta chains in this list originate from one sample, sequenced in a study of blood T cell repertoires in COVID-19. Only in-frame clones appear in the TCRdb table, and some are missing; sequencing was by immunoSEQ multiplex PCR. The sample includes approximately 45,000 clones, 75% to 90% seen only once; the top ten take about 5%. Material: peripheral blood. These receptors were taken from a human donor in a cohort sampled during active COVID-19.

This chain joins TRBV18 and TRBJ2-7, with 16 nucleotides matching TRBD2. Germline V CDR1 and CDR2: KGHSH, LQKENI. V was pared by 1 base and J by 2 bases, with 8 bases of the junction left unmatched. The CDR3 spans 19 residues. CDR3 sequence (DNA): TGTGCCAGCTCACCACGAGCCGGGACTAGCGGGAGGGCCCCCTACGAGCAGTACTTC. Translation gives CASSPRAGTSGRAPYEQYF.

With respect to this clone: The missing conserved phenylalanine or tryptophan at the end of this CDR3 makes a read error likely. The CDR3 spells CASSHQGANSEAFL. CDR3 DNA sequence: TGTGCCAGCAGCCACCAGGGGGCTAACTCTGAAGCTTTCCTT. The chain joins TRBV3-1 (or the pseudogene TRBV3-2) to TRBJ1-1; 8 nucleotides match TRBD1. This CDR3 region has 14 residues. The V gene end was trimmed by 3 bases and the J gene end by 6 bases; junction bases not matched to a gene: 6. The germline gives CDR1 LGHDT, CDR2 YNNKEL (reference sequence).

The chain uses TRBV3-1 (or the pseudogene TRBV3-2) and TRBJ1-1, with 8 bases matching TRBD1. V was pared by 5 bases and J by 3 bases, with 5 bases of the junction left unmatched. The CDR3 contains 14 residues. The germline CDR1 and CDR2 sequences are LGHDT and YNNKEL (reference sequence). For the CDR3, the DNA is TGTGCCAGCAGCTCGACAGGGGCGGACACTGAAGCTTTCTTT. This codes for CASSSTGADTEAFF.

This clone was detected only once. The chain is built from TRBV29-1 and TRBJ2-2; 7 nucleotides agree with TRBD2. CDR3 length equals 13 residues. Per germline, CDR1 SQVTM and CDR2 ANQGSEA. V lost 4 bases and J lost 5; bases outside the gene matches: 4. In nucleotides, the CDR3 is TGCAGCGTTGCCGGGCGGGGGACCGGGGAGCTGTTTTTT. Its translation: CSVAGRGTGELFF.

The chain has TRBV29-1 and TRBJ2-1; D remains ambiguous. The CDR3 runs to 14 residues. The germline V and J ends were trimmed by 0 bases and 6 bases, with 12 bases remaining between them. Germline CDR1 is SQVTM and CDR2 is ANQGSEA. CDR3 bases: TGCAGCGTTGAAGATCCTAAGCGAACCAATGAGCAGTTCTTC. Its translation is CSVEDPKRTNEQFF.

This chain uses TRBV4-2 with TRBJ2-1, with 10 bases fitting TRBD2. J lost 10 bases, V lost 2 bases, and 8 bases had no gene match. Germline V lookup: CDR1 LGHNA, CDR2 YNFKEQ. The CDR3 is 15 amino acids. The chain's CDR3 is CASSQRTSGGGEQFF. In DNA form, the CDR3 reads TGTGCCAGCAGCCAACGGACTAGCGGAGGCGGGGAGCAGTTCTTC.

CDR3 sequence (DNA): TGCGCCAGCAGCCTCGGGACTAGCGAAGATACGCAGTATTTT. Residues: CASSLGTSEDTQYF. The chain links TRBV4-1 to TRBJ2-3, with 10 bases matching TRBD2. After removal of 4 bases from V and 5 bases from J, the junction contained 3 bases not matched to a gene. The CDR3 sequence is 14 residues long. CDR1 MGHRA and CDR2 YSYEKL come from the germline V gene.

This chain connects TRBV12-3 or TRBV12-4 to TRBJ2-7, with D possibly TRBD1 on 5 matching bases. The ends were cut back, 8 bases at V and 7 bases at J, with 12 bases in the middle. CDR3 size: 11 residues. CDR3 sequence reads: CASGAAREQYF. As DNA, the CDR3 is TGTGCCAGCGGGGCAGCGAGGGAGCAGTACTTC.

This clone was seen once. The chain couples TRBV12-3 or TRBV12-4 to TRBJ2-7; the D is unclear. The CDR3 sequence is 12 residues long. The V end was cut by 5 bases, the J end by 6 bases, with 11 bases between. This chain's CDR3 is CASSPLSGEQYF. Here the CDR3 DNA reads TGTGCCAGCAGTCCCCTTTCCGGCGAGCAGTACTTC.

This CDR3 is CASSTGQGSPMNTEAFF. The CDR3 nucleotides are TGTGCCAGTAGTACCGGACAGGGGTCACCTATGAACACTGAAGCTTTCTTT. The chain employs TRBV19 and TRBJ1-1, with 9 bases identical to TRBD1. The trim removed 4 bases at V and 0 bases at J, leaving 9 bases unmatched. The CDR3 has 17 residues. The V gene's germline CDR1 is LNHDA and CDR2 SQIVND (reference sequence).

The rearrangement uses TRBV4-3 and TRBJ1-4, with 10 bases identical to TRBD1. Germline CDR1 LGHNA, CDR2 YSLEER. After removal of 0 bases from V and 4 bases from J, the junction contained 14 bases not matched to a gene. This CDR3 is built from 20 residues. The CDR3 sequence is CASSQEELGTGAPLNEKLFF. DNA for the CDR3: TGCGCCAGCAGCCAAGAGGAGCTTGGGACAGGGGCCCCACTTAATGAAAAACTGTTTTTT.

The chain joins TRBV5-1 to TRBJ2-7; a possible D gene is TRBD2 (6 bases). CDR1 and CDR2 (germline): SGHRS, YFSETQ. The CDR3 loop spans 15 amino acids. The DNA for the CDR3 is TGCGCAACCAGGGTCGGCACCGCGGGGTCCTACGAGCAGTACTTC. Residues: CATRVGTAGSYEQYF.

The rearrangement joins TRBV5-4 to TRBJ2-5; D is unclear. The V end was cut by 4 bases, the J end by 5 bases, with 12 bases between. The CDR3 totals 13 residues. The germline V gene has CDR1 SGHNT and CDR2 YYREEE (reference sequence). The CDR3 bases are TGTGCCAGCAGCCTCGGAGTTGAGGAGACCCAGTACTTC. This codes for CASSLGVEETQYF.

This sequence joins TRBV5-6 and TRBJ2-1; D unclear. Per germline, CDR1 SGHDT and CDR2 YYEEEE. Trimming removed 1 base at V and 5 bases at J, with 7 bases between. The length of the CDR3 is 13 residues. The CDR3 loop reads CASSLRYNNEQFF. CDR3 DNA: TGTGCCAGCAGCTTGAGATACAACAATGAGCAGTTCTTC.

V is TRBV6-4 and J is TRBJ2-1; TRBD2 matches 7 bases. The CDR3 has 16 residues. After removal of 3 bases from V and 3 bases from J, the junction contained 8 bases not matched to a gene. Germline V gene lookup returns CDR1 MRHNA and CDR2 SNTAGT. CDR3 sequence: CASSEWGGDYYNEQFF. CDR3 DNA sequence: TGTGCCAGCAGTGAATGGGGAGGGGACTACTACAATGAGCAGTTCTTC.

The CDR3 coding sequence is TGTGCCAGCAGTGAATGGAGGACAGGGAGCTACGAGCAGTACTTC. This encodes CASSEWRTGSYEQYF. The chain combines TRBV2 with TRBJ2-7; the match to TRBD1 covers 8 bases. Germline V gene lookup returns CDR1 SNHLY and CDR2 FYNNEI. V lost 2 bases to trimming and J lost 3 bases; unmatched junction nucleotides: 6. The CDR3 covers 15 residues.

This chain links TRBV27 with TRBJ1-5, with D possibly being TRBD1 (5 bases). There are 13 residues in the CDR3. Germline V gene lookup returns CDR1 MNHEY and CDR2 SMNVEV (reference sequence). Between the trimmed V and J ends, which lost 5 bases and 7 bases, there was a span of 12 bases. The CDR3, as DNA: TGTGCCAGCAGTACAGGACCTTGGCAGCCCCAGCATTTT. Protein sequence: CASSTGPWQPQHF.

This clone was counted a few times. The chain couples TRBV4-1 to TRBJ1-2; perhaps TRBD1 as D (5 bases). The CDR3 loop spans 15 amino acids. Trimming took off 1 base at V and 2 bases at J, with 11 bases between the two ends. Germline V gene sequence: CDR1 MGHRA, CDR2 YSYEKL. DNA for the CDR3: TGCGCCAGCAGCCAAGGAGAAGGGGCCAACTATGGCTACACCTTC. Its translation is CASSQGEGANYGYTF.

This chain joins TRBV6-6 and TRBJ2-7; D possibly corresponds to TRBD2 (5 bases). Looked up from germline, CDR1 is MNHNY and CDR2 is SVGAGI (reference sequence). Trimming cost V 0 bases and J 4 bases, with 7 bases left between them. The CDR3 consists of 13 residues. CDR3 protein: CASSYSGRYEQYF. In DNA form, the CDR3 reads TGTGCCAGCAGTTACTCTGGGAGATACGAGCAGTACTTC.

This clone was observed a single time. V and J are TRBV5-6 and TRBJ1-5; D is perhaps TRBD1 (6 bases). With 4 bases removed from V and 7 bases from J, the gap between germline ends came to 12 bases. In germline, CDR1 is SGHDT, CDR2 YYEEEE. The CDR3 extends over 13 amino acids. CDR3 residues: CASSIQGRQPQHF. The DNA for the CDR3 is TGTGCCAGCAGCATACAGGGACGGCAGCCCCAGCATTTT.

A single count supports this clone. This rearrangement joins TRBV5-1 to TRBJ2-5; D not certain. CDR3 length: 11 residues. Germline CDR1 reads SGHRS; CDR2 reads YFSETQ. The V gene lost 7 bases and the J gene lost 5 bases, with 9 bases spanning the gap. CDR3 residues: CASRAAETQYF. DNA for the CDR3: TGCGCCAGCCGTGCGGCGGAGACCCAGTACTTC.

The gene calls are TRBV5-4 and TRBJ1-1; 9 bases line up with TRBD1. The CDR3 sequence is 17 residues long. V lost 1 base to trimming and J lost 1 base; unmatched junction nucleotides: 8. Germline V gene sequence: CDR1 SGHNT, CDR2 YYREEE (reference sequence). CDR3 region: CASSLTYRGRGNTEAFF. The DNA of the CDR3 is TGTGCCAGCAGCTTGACCTACAGGGGGCGGGGGAACACTGAAGCTTTCTTT. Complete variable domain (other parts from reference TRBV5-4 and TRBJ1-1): ETGVTQSPTHLIKTRGQQVTLRCSSQSGHNTVSWYQQALGQGPQFIFQYYREEENGRGNFPPRFSGLQFPNYSSELNVNALELDDSALYLCASSLTYRGRGNTEAFFGQGTRLTVV.

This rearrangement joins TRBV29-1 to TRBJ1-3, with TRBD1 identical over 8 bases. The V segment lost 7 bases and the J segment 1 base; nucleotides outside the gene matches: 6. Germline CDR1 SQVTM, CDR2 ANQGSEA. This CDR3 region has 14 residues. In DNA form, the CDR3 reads TGCAGCGCCAGTCAGGGGGCTTCTGGAAACACCATATATTTT. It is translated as CSASQGASGNTIYF.

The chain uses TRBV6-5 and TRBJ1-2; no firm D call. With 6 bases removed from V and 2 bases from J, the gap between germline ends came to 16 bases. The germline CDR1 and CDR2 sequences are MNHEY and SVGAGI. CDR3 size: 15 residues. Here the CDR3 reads CASRERTSENYGYTF. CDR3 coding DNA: TGTGCCAGCAGGGAGCGGACGAGTGAGAACTATGGCTACACCTTC.

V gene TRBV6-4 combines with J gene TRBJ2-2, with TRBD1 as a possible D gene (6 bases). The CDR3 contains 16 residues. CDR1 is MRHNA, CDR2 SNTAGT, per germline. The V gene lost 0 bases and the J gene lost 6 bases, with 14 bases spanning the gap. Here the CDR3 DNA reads TGTGCCAGCAGTGACTCTAGCAGGGGAGACTCCGGGGAGCTGTTTTTT. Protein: CASSDSSRGDSGELFF.

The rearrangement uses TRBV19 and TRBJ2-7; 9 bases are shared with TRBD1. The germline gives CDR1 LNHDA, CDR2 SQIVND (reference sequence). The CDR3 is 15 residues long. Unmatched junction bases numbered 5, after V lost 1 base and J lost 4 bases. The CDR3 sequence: CASSIAGTGSYEQYF. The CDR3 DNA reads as TGTGCCAGTAGTATAGCCGGGACAGGGTCGTACGAGCAGTACTTC.

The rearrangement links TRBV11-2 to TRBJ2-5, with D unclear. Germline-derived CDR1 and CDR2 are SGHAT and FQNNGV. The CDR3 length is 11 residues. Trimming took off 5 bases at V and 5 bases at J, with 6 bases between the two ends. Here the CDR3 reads CASSPRETQYF. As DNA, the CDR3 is TGTGCCAGCAGCCCCCGGGAGACCCAGTACTTC.

CDR3 DNA sequence: TGCGCCAGCAGCTTAGCTAATACCTACAATGAGCAGTTCTTC. It encodes CASSLANTYNEQFF. V and J are TRBV5-1 and TRBJ2-1; D is unclear. The CDR3 contains 14 residues. Trimming pared 2 bases from V and 2 bases from J, leaving 8 bases between. From germline, CDR1 is SGHRS and CDR2 YFSETQ.